A single sample is the source of the 6 T cell receptor beta chains below, sequenced in a study of blood T cell repertoires in COVID-19. The assay was immunoSEQ multiplex PCR, and TCRdb's table has in-frame clones only and misses some. The sample lists about 75,000 clones, about 88% occurring once. Source material: peripheral blood. All receptors come from a human donor in a cohort sampled during active COVID-19.

The chain carries TRBV12-3 or TRBV12-4 and TRBJ2-1, with TRBD2 matching 9 bases. This CDR3 has 13 amino acids. Trimming at V came to 6 bases and at J to 5 bases, leaving 2 bases not matched to a gene. The CDR3 bases are TGTGCCAGCAGGCGGGGGGGGAACAATGAGCAGTTCTTC. Its protein is CASRRGGNNEQFF.

The chain is built from TRBV18 and TRBJ2-7, with D maybe TRBD1 (5 bases). Per the germline V gene, CDR1 is KGHSH and CDR2 is LQKENI. Trimming left V 2 bases short and J 5 bases short, with 10 bases between. The CDR3 is made up of 13 amino acids. The CDR3 is CASSPGRANEQYF. CDR3 sequence (DNA): TGTGCCAGCTCACCAGGCAGGGCCAACGAGCAGTACTTC.

The rearrangement joins TRBV25-1 to TRBJ1-5; weak D call: TRBD1 (5 bases). This CDR3 has 14 residues. Germline lookup yields CDR1 MGHDK and CDR2 SYGVNS. The V end was cut by 3 bases, the J end by 6 bases, with 12 bases between. In nucleotides, the CDR3 is TGTGCCAGCAGTGATCGGCAGGGAAGTCAGCCCCAGCATTTT. This codes for CASSDRQGSQPQHF.

The chain combines TRBV5-1 with TRBJ2-3; D is undetermined. CDR3 length equals 14 residues. The V gene lost 4 bases and the J gene lost 0 bases, with 9 bases spanning the gap. CDR1 and CDR2 from the germline V gene are SGHRS and YFSETQ. The CDR3 region is CASSRILSTDTQYF. The CDR3 DNA reads TGCGCCAGCAGCCGTATACTAAGCACAGATACGCAGTATTTT.

The rearrangement uses TRBV6-4 and TRBJ2-3, with 8 bases matching TRBD2. The CDR3 consists of 16 residues. Per the germline V gene, CDR1 is MRHNA and CDR2 is SNTAGT. Trimming removed 3 bases from V and 1 base from J; junction bases left unmatched: 6. CDR3 region: CASSEGREAGTDTQYF. The DNA of the CDR3 is TGTGCCAGCAGTGAGGGGCGGGAGGCCGGCACAGATACGCAGTATTTT.

The V call is TRBV19, the J call TRBJ2-2, with D tentatively TRBD2 (6 bases). CDR3 length: 13 amino acids. From germline, CDR1 is LNHDA and CDR2 SQIVND (reference sequence). Trimming shortened V by 10 bases and J by 7 bases, and 16 bases separated the two germline ends. In DNA form, the CDR3 reads TGTGCCACCGCGATAATCGGGGGCGGGGAGCTGTTTTTT. Translation: CATAIIGGGELFF.